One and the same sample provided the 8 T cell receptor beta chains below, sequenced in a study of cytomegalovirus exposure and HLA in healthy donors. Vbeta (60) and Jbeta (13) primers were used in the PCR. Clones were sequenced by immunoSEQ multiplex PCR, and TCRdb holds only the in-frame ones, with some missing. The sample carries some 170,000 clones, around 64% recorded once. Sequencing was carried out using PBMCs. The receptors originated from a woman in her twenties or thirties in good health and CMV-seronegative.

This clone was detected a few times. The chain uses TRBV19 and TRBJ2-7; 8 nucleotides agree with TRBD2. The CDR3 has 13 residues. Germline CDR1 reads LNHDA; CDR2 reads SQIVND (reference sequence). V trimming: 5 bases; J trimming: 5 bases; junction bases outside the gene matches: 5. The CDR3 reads CASSLRLANEQYF. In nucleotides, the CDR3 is TGTGCCAGTAGTCTTAGACTAGCGAACGAGCAGTACTTC.

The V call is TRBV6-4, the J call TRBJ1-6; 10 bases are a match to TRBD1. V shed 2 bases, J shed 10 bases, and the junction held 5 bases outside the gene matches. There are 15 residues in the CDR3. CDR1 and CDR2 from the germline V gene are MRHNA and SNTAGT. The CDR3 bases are TGTGCCAGCAGTGACCTTCCGGGACAGGGGTCACCCCTCCACTTT. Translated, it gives CASSDLPGQGSPLHF.

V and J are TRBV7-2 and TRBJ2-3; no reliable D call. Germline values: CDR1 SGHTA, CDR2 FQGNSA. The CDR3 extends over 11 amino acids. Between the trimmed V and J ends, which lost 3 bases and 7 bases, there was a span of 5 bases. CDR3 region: CASSFGYTQYF. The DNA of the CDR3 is TGTGCCAGCAGCTTCGGGTATACGCAGTATTTT. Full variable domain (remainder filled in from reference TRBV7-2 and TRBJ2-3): GAGVSQSPSNKVTEKGKDVELRCDPISGHTALYWYRQSLGQGLEFLIYFQGNSAPDKSGLPSDRFSAERTGGSVSTLTIQRTQQEDSAVYLCASSFGYTQYFGPGTRLTVL.

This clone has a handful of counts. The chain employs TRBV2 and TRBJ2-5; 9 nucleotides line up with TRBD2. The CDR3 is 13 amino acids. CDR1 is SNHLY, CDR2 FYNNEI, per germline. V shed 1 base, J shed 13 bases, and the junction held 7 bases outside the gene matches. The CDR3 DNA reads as TGTGCCAGCAGTGAAGACCTAGCGGGGTGGTCGTACTTC. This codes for CASSEDLAGWSYF. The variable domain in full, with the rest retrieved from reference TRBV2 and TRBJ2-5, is EPEVTQTPSHQVTQMGQEVILRCVPISNHLYFYWYRQILGQKVEFLVSFYNNEISEKSEIFDDQFSVERPDGSNFTLKIRSTKLEDSAMYFCASSEDLAGWSYFGPGTRLLVL.

DNA of the CDR3: TGTGCCAGCAAGACGGACAGGAATGAAGCTTTCTTT. Its protein product is CASKTDRNEAFF. J is TRBJ1-1 and V is TRBV5-4; the match to TRBD1 covers 7 bases. CDR1 is SGHNT and CDR2 is YYREEE in the germline V gene (reference sequence). The junction had 6 bases not matched to a gene; V was cut back by 6 bases and J by 7 bases. The CDR3 runs to 12 residues. The whole variable domain, remainder taken from reference TRBV5-4 and TRBJ1-1, is ETGVTQSPTHLIKTRGQQVTLRCSSQSGHNTVSWYQQALGQGPQFIFQYYREEENGRGNFPPRFSGLQFPNYSSELNVNALELDDSALYLCASKTDRNEAFFGQGTRLTVV.

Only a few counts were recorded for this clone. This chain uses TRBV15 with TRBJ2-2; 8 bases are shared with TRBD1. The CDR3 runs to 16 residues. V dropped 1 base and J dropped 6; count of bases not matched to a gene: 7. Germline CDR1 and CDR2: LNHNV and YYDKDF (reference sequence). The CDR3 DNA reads TGTGCCACCAGCAGAGGGACAGGGAGTCAGGCCGGGGAGCTGTTTTTT. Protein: CATSRGTGSQAGELFF.

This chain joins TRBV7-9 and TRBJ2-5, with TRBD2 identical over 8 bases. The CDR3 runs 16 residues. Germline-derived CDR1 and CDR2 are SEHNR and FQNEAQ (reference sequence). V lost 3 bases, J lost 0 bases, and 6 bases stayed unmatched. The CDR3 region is CASSLSGGMNQETQYF. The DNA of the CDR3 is TGTGCCAGCAGCTTGTCGGGGGGGATGAACCAAGAGACCCAGTACTTC.

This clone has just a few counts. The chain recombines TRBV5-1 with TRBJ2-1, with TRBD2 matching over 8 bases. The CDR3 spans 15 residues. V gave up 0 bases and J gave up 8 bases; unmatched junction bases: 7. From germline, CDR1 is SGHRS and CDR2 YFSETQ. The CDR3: CASSLAGSGGDEQFF. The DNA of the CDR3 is TGCGCCAGCAGCTTGGCCGGATCGGGGGGGGATGAGCAGTTCTTC.